The 8 T cell receptor beta chains listed next were all sequenced from one sample in a study of blood T cell repertoires in COVID-19. Sequenced by immunoSEQ multiplex PCR; TCRdb stores in-frame clones only, minus some. The sample has roughly 280,000 clones, roughly 89% seen once. The sample taken for sequencing was PBMCs or T cells enriched from blood (not recorded which). The source of these receptors is a woman in her fifties or sixties who had recovered from COVID-19.

The CDR3 loop is CASRGGPANEQFF. DNA for the CDR3: TGTGCCAGCAGAGGAGGGCCGGCGAATGAGCAGTTCTTC. The chain uses TRBV2 and TRBJ2-1, with D possibly TRBD2 on 6 matching bases. Between the trimmed V and J ends, which lost 6 bases and 7 bases, there was a span of 13 bases. Germline CDR1 SNHLY, CDR2 FYNNEI. This CDR3 is 13 amino acids long.

This rearrangement joins TRBV30 to TRBJ2-5, with TRBD1 as a possible D gene (5 bases). CDR1 is GTSNPN, CDR2 SVGIG, per germline (reference sequence). Trimming removed 5 bases at V and 5 bases at J, with 9 bases between. There are 11 residues in the CDR3. CDR3 region: CAWEQGETQYF. For the CDR3, the DNA is TGTGCCTGGGAGCAGGGCGAGACCCAGTACTTC.

This chain links TRBV6-5 with TRBJ1-5, with 10 nucleotides matching TRBD1. Germline CDR1 is MNHEY and CDR2 is SVGAGI. With V trimmed by 9 bases and J by 4 bases, 9 bases remained unmatched. CDR3 size: 15 residues. CDR3 region: CASIDRGRRNQPQHF. DNA for the CDR3: TGTGCCAGTATCGACAGGGGGCGTCGAAATCAGCCCCAGCATTTT.

The rearrangement links TRBV5-1 to TRBJ2-1; tentative D call: TRBD2 (6 bases). Trimming removed 0 bases from V and 6 bases from J, with 13 bases in between. CDR3 length: 15 residues. Looked up from germline, CDR1 is SGHRS and CDR2 is YFSETQ. The CDR3 nucleotides are TGCGCCAGCAGCTTGGGGCTAGCGCAGCTCAATGAGCAGTTCTTC. Its translation: CASSLGLAQLNEQFF.

The chain couples TRBV6-1 to TRBJ1-6, with 9 positions matching TRBD1. The CDR3 sequence is 15 residues long. V shed 5 bases, J shed 9 bases, and the junction held 8 bases outside the gene matches. The germline CDR1 and CDR2 sequences are MNHNS and SASEGT. CDR3 DNA: TGTGCCAGCAGTATTATGGGACAGGGCTTTTCACCCCTCCACTTT. This encodes CASSIMGQGFSPLHF.

The chain employs TRBV5-4 and TRBJ1-2; D call uncertain. The V gene lost 6 bases and the J gene lost 1 base, with 13 bases spanning the gap. The CDR3 spans 14 residues. CDR1 and CDR2 (germline): SGHNT, YYREEE (reference sequence). CDR3 loop: CASTTRINNYGYTF. The DNA for the CDR3 is TGTGCCAGCACCACCAGGATTAATAACTATGGCTACACCTTC.

The chain is built from TRBV5-1 and TRBJ2-7, with unresolved D. The V end was cut by 6 bases, the J end by 3 bases, with 10 bases between. This CDR3 is built from 12 residues. Germline CDR1 is SGHRS and CDR2 is YFSETQ. DNA for the CDR3: TGCGCCAGCACTGGTACTCGCTACGAGCAGTACTTC. Its translation: CASTGTRYEQYF.

The J gene is TRBJ2-7, the V gene TRBV6-5; tentatively, D is TRBD1 (6 bases). Germline V CDR1 and CDR2: MNHEY, SVGAGI. This CDR3 region has 15 residues. Trimming took off 0 bases at V and 6 bases at J, with 15 bases between the two ends. The CDR3 spells CASSYSGRGGSEQYF. The DNA of the CDR3 is TGTGCCAGCAGTTACTCGGGCAGGGGTGGTTCCGAGCAGTACTTC.